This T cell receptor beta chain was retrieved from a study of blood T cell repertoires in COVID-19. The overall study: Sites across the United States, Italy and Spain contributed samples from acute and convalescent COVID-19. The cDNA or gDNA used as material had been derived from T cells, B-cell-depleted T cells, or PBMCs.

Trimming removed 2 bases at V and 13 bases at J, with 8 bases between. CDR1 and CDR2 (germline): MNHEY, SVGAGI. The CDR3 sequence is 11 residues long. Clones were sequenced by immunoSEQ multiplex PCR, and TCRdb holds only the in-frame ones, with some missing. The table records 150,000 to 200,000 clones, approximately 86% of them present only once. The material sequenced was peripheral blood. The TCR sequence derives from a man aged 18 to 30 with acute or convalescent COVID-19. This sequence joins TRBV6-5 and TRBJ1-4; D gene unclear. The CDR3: CASSYTTSLFF. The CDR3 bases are TGTGCCAGCAGTTACACGACATCACTGTTTTTT.